This record covers a single T cell receptor beta chain. Its matching antigen is unknown. The sample is drawn from a study of neoadjuvant anti-PD-1 for oral cavity cancer. Study findings and constraints: Each response group had just a few patients in TCR analyses. Higher pretreatment blood Treg/Th17 ratios correlated with higher pretreatment blood and lower post-treatment tumor TCRbeta clonality.

Trimming took off 8 bases at V and 8 bases at J, with 18 bases between the two ends. CDR1 MNHEY and CDR2 SVGAGI come from the germline V gene. CDR3 length: 13 residues. Analysis of PBMCs was direct, with no culture step. Six replicates per PBMC sample, mostly from 480 ng of genomic DNA. The method was immunoSEQ multiplex PCR; TCRdb's version includes in-frame clones alone and lacks a portion of them. The repertoire consists of approximately 17,000 clones, with roughly 60% occurring once and the leading ten covering roughly 2.8%. The V gene is TRBV6-5, the J gene TRBJ1-1; the D gene is possibly TRBD1 (6 bases). This TCR was sampled from a person between 40 and 85 years old with oral cavity squamous cell carcinoma. The sequencing here drew on PBMCs, taken before nivolumab (anti-PD-1) treatment. CDR3 sequence: CASLTPVGGEAFF. CDR3 bases: TGTGCCAGCCTTACTCCCGTGGGGGGCGAAGCTTTCTTT.